The T cell receptor beta chain described here comes from a study of T cell repertoires in cytomegalovirus infection. CDR3 length: 13 residues. Looked up from germline, CDR1 is ENHRY and CDR2 is SYGVKD. V was pared by 5 bases and J by 10 bases, with 8 bases of the junction left unmatched. TCRdb analysed the reads with MiXCR anew, one entry per CDR3 protein. The sample records under 250,000 distinct CDR3 sequences, about 7% being singletons. This clonotype has only a few counts. This clonotype was obtained from a human donor in good health (CMV status not recorded). Some clones in this sample may be carry-over from other donors' samples. Sequenced sample: PBMCs. The V and J genes are TRBV10-3 and TRBJ1-2, with 9 nucleotides matching TRBD1. The DNA for the CDR3 is TGTGCCATCAGTCCCGGGACAGGGTCGGACTACACCTTC. Encoded protein: CAISPGTGSDYTF.